A single T cell receptor (beta chain) is shown here with its context. Sequenced by immunoSEQ multiplex PCR; TCRdb stores in-frame clones only, minus some. Altogether about 300,000 clones are present, around 88% being singletons, with the ten largest covering over 6%. These data belong to a study of blood T cell repertoires in COVID-19. Germline V gives CDR1 SGHRS, CDR2 YFSETQ. The ends were cut back, 3 bases at V and 0 bases at J, with 26 bases in the middle. CDR3 size: 20 residues. What was sequenced was peripheral blood. The chain uses TRBV5-1 and TRBJ2-3; no reliable D call. This clonotype was obtained from a woman younger than 45 who had recovered from COVID-19. As DNA, the CDR3 is TGCGCCAGCAGCTGGCCCTCTTTCGGCCCACAGTCTTCTAGCACAGATACGCAGTATTTT. Its protein product is CASSWPSFGPQSSSTDTQYF.